Described below is a single T cell receptor beta chain sequence and its context. The record originates from a study of blood T cell repertoires in COVID-19. Study-wide background: PBMCs, B-cell-depleted T cells, or T cells provided the cDNA or gDNA that made up the material.

As processed by the authors: Nucleated cell number was recorded as an estimate derived from reference gene primer amplification. Profiled with immunoSEQ multiplex PCR; TCRdb holds only in-frame clones, not every one. The D gene and trimming were derived from the DNA, and the V and J assignments and clone size from that table. The data contain just over 350,000 clones, 86% of them singletons. Per the germline V gene, CDR1 is MNHEY and CDR2 is SVGAGI. This CDR3 contains 13 residues. V lost 6 bases and J lost 8; bases outside the gene matches: 7. Patients in Seattle were enrolled during active infection, then followed longitudinally.

The sample comprised peripheral blood. This chain links TRBV6-5 with TRBJ1-2; 9 bases are a match to TRBD1. This clonotype originated in an older woman with COVID-19, enrolled during active disease. The CDR3 here is CASSDGQGNGYTF. CDR3 in DNA: TGTGCCAGCAGCGATGGACAGGGGAACGGCTACACCTTC.